A single sample gave rise to the 3 T cell receptor beta chains below, sequenced in a study of monozygotic twins with inflammatory bowel disease. TCRdb reprocessed the 5' RACE reads and keeps a single row for each CDR3 protein, giving no DNA. Seen in this sample are roughly 330,000 distinct CDR3 sequences; the ten most common clones hold around 2%. The specimen sequenced was blood. Source of these receptors: a human donor with ulcerative colitis or Crohn's disease, or a healthy co-twin of an affected twin (not recorded which).

The chain employs TRBV11-1 and TRBJ1-6; TCRdb returns TRBD1, unconfirmable since there is no DNA. Germline assignment: CDR1 SGHAT and CDR2 FQDESV (reference sequence). This CDR3 is built from 21 residues. CDR3 residues: CASSLDLLSKGQSSYNSPLHF.

The J gene is TRBJ1-5, the V gene TRBV5-1; the TCRdb D gene call, TRBD1, has no DNA to confirm it. The V gene's germline CDR1 is SGHRS and CDR2 YFSETQ. This CDR3 region has 15 residues. The CDR3 protein is CASSLGSSEGQPQHF.

The chain joins TRBV29-1 to TRBJ1-1. This CDR3 region has 13 residues. The germline gives CDR1 SQVTM, CDR2 ANQGSEA. The CDR3 protein is CSVAYGGNTEAFF.